The present TCR beta chain was sequenced within a study of somatic mutations in cytotoxic T cells in rheumatoid arthritis (dated by TCRdb to between 2016 and 2019). Some background on the complete study: Patient peripheral blood (around 30 ml EDTA) was drawn right after diagnosis and before any treatment started. Some V beta antibody-stained T-cell populations were flow-sorted on a FACSAria II or Sony SH800 at nearly 100% purity, and sorted V beta1+ cells also underwent TCRB sequencing. To characterize clonality, the study used TCRB deep sequencing while asking whether somatic mutations are carried by expanded CD8+ T-cell clones in newly diagnosed, untreated rheumatoid arthritis. TCRB deep sequencing covered approximately 69 patients with rheumatoid arthritis along with 15 to 25 healthy controls. Median age was essentially the same in the patient group and the control group. Overall study results and their limits: The largest CD8+ clone made up more than 20% of CD8+ cells in about an eighth of the roughly 60 patients, and blood and synovial fluid shared several identical CD8+ TCRB sequences. It was unknown which antigens the expanded CD8+ clones targeted, and their absence from virus-specific databases did not exclude viral specificity. The slight underrepresentation of TRBV07 in patients was not corrected for multiple comparisons. Rheumatoid arthritis patients and age-matched healthy controls did not significantly differ in CD8+ T-cell clonality. An increase of CD8+ clonality with age was seen in patients (Spearman r ≈ 0.46) but not in healthy controls.

Worth noting for this clone: Its antigen specificity is not known. Base qualities are missing; no much larger clone stands one base away.

CD4+ and CD8+ cells were isolated by positive magnetic bead selection on an AutoMACS, and purity was checked by flow cytometry. Initial screening for clonal expansions relied on flow cytometry with a TCR V beta antibody panel, after which sorted CD8+ fractions underwent TCRB deep sequencing for characterization. Peripheral blood mononuclear cells were isolated by Ficoll-Paque PLUS density gradient separation. DNA was extracted from CD4-enriched, CD8-enriched or PBMC samples with Nucleospin Tissue or Tissue XS kits and quantified with a Qubit 2.0 fluorometer. Genomic DNA underwent TCRB CDR3 sequencing using the immunoSEQ assay. In the original analysis: When patient CD8+ clones exceeding 1% were checked against published virus-specific TCRB sequences, only a few matched. Analyses were restricted to productive TCRB rearrangements. Clonality was expressed as a Shannon entropy-based productive clonality index, with each clone defined by a unique TCRB CDR3 sequence. To calculate repertoire overlap between two samples, the template counts of each clone were considered relative to each sample's total templates. A correlation with a Spearman r of around 0.6 was found between V-gene usage by flow cytometry and V-gene usage by TCRB sequencing. Imported from immuneACCESS, the table was reduced by TCRdb to in-frame sequences with V and J called. These copies leave out some clones; in studies compared against another copy, an unresolved V gene accounts for under half, and the cause of the remainder is not known. For V, J and clone size, that table is used; D and trimming come from the DNA. For this sample there are about 10,000 clones; around 81% appear just once. The top ten constitute 12% of the sample.

The CDR3 numbers 15 residues from cysteine through phenylalanine. Kept here is only the CDR3 DNA, which spans 45 bases and is read in frame from base 1. V lost 1 base and J lost 2 bases; the stretch between them is 11 bases long. The germline V gene encodes CDR1 SGHAT and CDR2 FQNNGV. The sample comprised CD8+ T cells sorted from blood. This TCR was recovered from an adult with rheumatoid arthritis. Recombination linked TRBV11-2 to TRBJ1-1; 6 matching bases give a weak D call of TRBD1. CDR3 region: CASSLVGGTNTEAFF. The DNA reads TGTGCCAGCAGCTTAGTAGGGGGAACTAACACTGAAGCTTTCTTT.